What follows are 16 T cell receptor beta chains derived from one specimen sequenced in a study of shared clonotypes between healthy human individuals. Produced via immunoSEQ multiplex PCR; TCRdb's table is partial and in-frame only. Among 850,000 to 1,200,000 clones, roughly 75% were seen once, and the ten largest hold about 1.5%. Sequenced input: memory CD4+ T cells sorted from blood. Subset: CD45RA-negative fraction. The source is a man between 18 and 29 years old in good health.

This chain connects TRBV19 to TRBJ2-2, with D perhaps TRBD2 (6 bases). CDR3 size: 16 residues. V dropped 1 base and J dropped 4 bases, with 13 bases sitting between them. Germline CDR1 reads LNHDA; CDR2 reads SQIVND (reference sequence). CDR3 in amino acids: CASSIGAGAGTGELFF. In nucleotides, the CDR3 is TGTGCCAGTAGTATAGGGGCAGGAGCGGGCACCGGGGAGCTGTTTTTT.

This chain links TRBV21-1 with TRBJ2-1; the D call in the table, TRBD2, was not verified against the DNA. TRBV21-1 is recorded as a pseudogene. CDR3 length: 15 residues. DNA of the CDR3: TGTGCCAGCAGCGCGTTGAGGGAGGGCCTTCATGAGCAGTTCTTC. It translates to CASSALREGLHEQFF.

As concerns this clone: Distinct nucleotide sequences in the sample also encode this CDR3. V usage is TRBV10-3 and J usage is TRBJ1-5; tentative D call: TRBD1 (5 bases). Germline CDR1 reads ENHRY; CDR2 reads SYGVKD. V lost 3 bases, J lost 2 bases, and 11 bases lay in between. The CDR3 is 15 residues long. The CDR3 loop reads CAISDGGGGNQPQHF. The DNA of the CDR3 is TGTGCCATCAGTGACGGGGGGGGTGGCAATCAGCCCCAGCATTTT.

This clone turned up a few times. The chain recombines TRBV9 with TRBJ1-1, with D hard to call. CDR3 length: 13 residues. Germline-derived CDR1 and CDR2 are SGDLS and YYNGEE. V lost 3 bases and J 1 base, leaving 7 bases between the germline ends. The CDR3 region is CASSGRGNTEAFF. The CDR3 DNA is TGTGCCAGCAGCGGCCGAGGGAACACTGAAGCTTTCTTT. Together with reference TRBV9 and TRBJ1-1, the CDR3 gives the full variable domain: DSGVTQTPKHLITATGQRVTLRCSPRSGDLSVYWYQQSLDQGLQFLIQYYNGEERAKGNILERFSAQQFPDLHSELNLSSLELGDSALYFCASSGRGNTEAFFGQGTRLTVV.

The rearrangement uses TRBV4-1 and TRBJ1-6; D gene uncertain. V lost 0 bases and J lost 3, with 9 bases in between. The CDR3 loop spans 16 amino acids. Germline loops: CDR1 MGHRA, CDR2 YSYEKL. The CDR3 protein is CASSQEQALYNSPLHF. The DNA of the CDR3 is TGCGCCAGCAGCCAAGAGCAGGCCCTCTATAATTCACCCCTCCACTTT.

This clone was seen only a few times. V is TRBV28 and J is TRBJ2-6; 9 nucleotides agree with TRBD1. The trim removed 6 bases at V and 0 bases at J, leaving 6 bases unmatched. Germline CDR1 is MDHEN and CDR2 is SYDVKM. The CDR3 has 17 amino acids. The CDR3, as DNA: TGTGCCAGCAGGTCGGGACAGGGTCGCTCTGGGGCCAACGTCCTGACTTTC. Amino acids: CASRSGQGRSGANVLTF.

This rearrangement joins TRBV15 to TRBJ2-5; unclear D gene. Trimming cost V 3 bases and J 5 bases, with 7 bases left between them. CDR1 and CDR2 (germline): LNHNV, YYDKDF (reference sequence). This CDR3 spans 12 amino acids. The CDR3 reads CATSSGLETQYF. The DNA for the CDR3 is TGTGCCACCAGCAGCGGTCTCGAGACCCAGTACTTC.

The rearrangement links TRBV7-6 to TRBJ2-1; TRBD2 might be the D (6 bases). The CDR3 has 16 residues. Per germline, CDR1 SGHVS and CDR2 FNYEAQ. V was pared by 5 bases and J by 4 bases, with 18 bases between. CDR3 sequence (DNA): TGTGCCAGCAGCCCGGGATGGAGGGGACCTTACAATGAGCAGTTCTTC. It translates to CASSPGWRGPYNEQFF.

V and J are TRBV11-2 and TRBJ2-7; D remains ambiguous. Germline V gene lookup returns CDR1 SGHAT and CDR2 FQNNGV. This CDR3 is built from 14 residues. Trimming left V 0 bases short and J 3 bases short, with 9 bases between. The CDR3 DNA sequence: TGTGCCAGCAGCTTAGACCTAGTGGTCTACGAGCAGTACTTC. Encoded protein: CASSLDLVVYEQYF.

The chain employs TRBV11-3 and TRBJ1-1, with D perhaps matching TRBD1 (6 bases). The CDR3 is 14 amino acids. Trimming shortened V by 5 bases and J by 1 base, and 11 bases separated the two germline ends. Germline CDR1 SGHNT, CDR2 YENEEA. CDR3 amino acids: CASSLQGQNTEAFF. The CDR3 nucleotides are TGTGCCAGCAGCCTACAGGGCCAGAACACTGAAGCTTTCTTT.

This chain uses TRBV10-2 with TRBJ2-2, with a possible D match to TRBD1 (6 bases). Per germline, CDR1 WSHSY and CDR2 SAAADI. CDR3 length: 17 amino acids. V lost 4 bases, J lost 0 bases, and 15 bases lay in between. CDR3 residues: CASSVLRGYTNTGELFF. The CDR3 DNA reads TGCGCCAGCAGTGTCCTAAGGGGGTACACGAACACCGGGGAGCTGTTTTTT.

With respect to this clone: One base separates it from a far larger clone, so it is likely a read error. The chain employs TRBV6-1 and TRBJ2-7; perhaps TRBD2 as D (5 bases). The germline V gene encodes CDR1 MNHNS and CDR2 SASEGT. Trimming cost V 7 bases and J 1 base, with 14 bases left between them. The CDR3 loop spans 14 amino acids. The CDR3 DNA reads TGTGCCAGCACAGGACGGGGAAGATCCTACGAGCAGTACTTC. Translating gives CASTGRGRSYEQYF.

This chain links TRBV18 with TRBJ1-3; D may be TRBD1 (5 bases). The CDR3 extends over 17 amino acids. Looked up from germline, CDR1 is KGHSH and CDR2 is LQKENI. The V and J ends lost 0 bases and 4 bases respectively, with 16 bases between them. The CDR3 loop is CASSPPIEGKRGNTIYF. The CDR3 bases are TGTGCCAGCTCACCACCGATTGAGGGGAAACGGGGAAACACCATATATTTT.

This clone was seen only a few times. A much bigger clone sits one base away, suggesting this may be a read error. The CDR3 loop reads CASSWGMNTEAFF. Here the CDR3 DNA reads TGTGCCAGCAGTTGGGGGATGAACACTGAAGCTTTCTTT. The V gene is TRBV6-6, the J gene TRBJ1-1, with D possibly TRBD1 on 5 matching bases. The V end was cut by 4 bases, the J end by 0 bases, with 6 bases between. The CDR3 has 13 residues. Germline V gene lookup returns CDR1 MNHNY and CDR2 SVGAGI (reference sequence).

This clone was counted many times. Other DNA sequences in this sample translate to the same CDR3. The genes are TRBV5-1 and TRBJ2-1; 10 nucleotides match TRBD2. The J segment lost 4 bases and the V segment lost 3 bases, leaving 4 bases of the junction unmatched. CDR3 length equals 15 residues. Germline V gene data show CDR1 as SGHRS and CDR2 as YFSETQ. CDR3 sequence reads: CASSSTSGLYNEQFF. For the CDR3, the DNA is TGCGCCAGCAGCTCGACTAGCGGGCTATACAATGAGCAGTTCTTC.

CDR3 residues: CASSWTGYYGYTF. The CDR3 bases are TGTGCCAGCAGCTGGACAGGGTATTATGGCTACACCTTC. The chain is built from TRBV6-5 and TRBJ1-2, with 8 nucleotides matching TRBD1. Germline V gene sequence: CDR1 MNHEY, CDR2 SVGAGI. The J segment lost 5 bases and the V segment lost 6 bases, leaving 5 bases of the junction unmatched. The CDR3 totals 13 residues.